The sequence of this TCR beta chain was determined in a study of molecular identifiers for immune sequencing clone quantification. The study's findings and limits: In cases of identical TCR molecules sharing a barcode, highly expanded clone sizes could be underestimated. Over 98% of effector molecules, yet under 1% of naive-cell molecules, were held by clones above 20 RNA copies.

Bulk TCR libraries used previously described methods and listed TCR primers. TCRdb fed the PCR reads into MiXCR, producing one record per CDR3 protein. The sample has about 60,000 distinct CDR3 sequences; 15% to 20% are singletons. Naive CD8 library inputs spanned roughly 17,000 to 1,100,000 sorted cells and 10%, 30% or 50% RNA. This clonotype was recorded at least ten times. Its antigen remains unidentified. The sample consisted of naive CD8+ T cells from blood, with Jurkat cell RNA spiked in. The subset here: FACS-sorted CD8+CD4-CCR7+CD45RA+ naive T cells. The receptor was isolated from a human donor in good health. Some libraries in this study had Jurkat cell RNA spiked in.

The DNA for the CDR3 is TGTGCCAGCAGCAGGGAGGGGGATCAGTCCGGGGAGCTGTTTTTT. Its translation: CASSREGDQSGELFF. The chain is built from TRBV9 and TRBJ2-2, with a tentative D call TRBD2 (7 bases). Germline-derived CDR1 and CDR2 are SGDLS and YYNGEE. The CDR3 covers 15 residues. V was trimmed by 4 bases and J by 6 bases, leaving 16 bases between them. Drawing the rest from reference TRBV9 and TRBJ2-2, the complete variable domain is DSGVTQTPKHLITATGQRVTLRCSPRSGDLSVYWYQQSLDQGLQFLIQYYNGEERAKGNILERFSAQQFPDLHSELNLSSLELGDSALYFCASSREGDQSGELFFGEGSRLTVL.